The 26 T cell receptor beta chains listed next were all sequenced from one sample in a study of cytomegalovirus exposure and HLA in healthy donors. The PCR ran on 60 Vbeta and 13 Jbeta primers. Clones were read by immunoSEQ multiplex PCR, and TCRdb kept only the in-frame ones, dropping some. The top ten hold approximately 2.4% of the sample, which has nearly 110,000 clones, more than 70% seen once. The specimen sequenced was PBMCs. The receptors were gathered from a man aged 18 to 29 in good health and CMV-seronegative.

Notes on this clone: A read error may account for a junction end that differs from germline. The V and J genes are TRBV7-9 and TRBJ2-5, with D tentatively TRBD2 (5 bases). CDR3 length: 12 residues. Germline CDR1 is SEHNR and CDR2 is FQNEAQ (reference sequence). The CDR3 bases are TGTTCCAGCAGCGGTCGGCAAGAGACCCAGTACTTC. Its protein is CSSSGRQETQYF.

CDR3 protein: CAIQTGQGDLGYTF. The DNA of the CDR3 is TGTGCCATCCAAACCGGACAGGGTGACCTTGGCTACACCTTC. V usage is TRBV19 and J usage is TRBJ1-2, with 8 bases matching TRBD1. The CDR3 has 14 amino acids. Trimming cost V 10 bases and J 7 bases; bases outside gene matches: 14. Germline assignment: CDR1 LNHDA and CDR2 SQIVND (reference sequence).

The V gene is TRBV19, the J gene TRBJ1-2; 8 positions agree with TRBD1. V shed 7 bases and J 7 bases; nucleotides not matched to a gene: 5. The CDR3 has 12 amino acids. CDR1 and CDR2 (germline): LNHDA, SQIVND (reference sequence). Here the CDR3 DNA reads TGTGCCAGTACCGGGACAGGTTTTGGCTACACCTTC. The encoded protein is CASTGTGFGYTF.

The chain links TRBV15 to TRBJ2-3; D is perhaps TRBD2 (5 bases). The CDR3 loop spans 14 amino acids. Trimming took off 1 base at V and 6 bases at J, with 11 bases between the two ends. CDR1 and CDR2 from the germline V gene are LNHNV and YYDKDF (reference sequence). CDR3 coding DNA: TGTGCCACCAGCAGAGGTTTCGGCGGGGATACGCAGTATTTT. The encoded protein is CATSRGFGGDTQYF.

The chain recombines TRBV9 with TRBJ2-3, with TRBD2 matching 8 bases. Germline lookup yields CDR1 SGDLS and CDR2 YYNGEE. This CDR3 has 15 amino acids. J lost 4 bases, V lost 0 bases, and 4 bases had no gene match. CDR3 bases: TGTGCCAGCAGCGTAGGGCGGGGGGTCGCAGATACGCAGTATTTT. Protein sequence: CASSVGRGVADTQYF. The whole variable domain, filled in from reference TRBV9 and TRBJ2-3, reads DSGVTQTPKHLITATGQRVTLRCSPRSGDLSVYWYQQSLDQGLQFLIQYYNGEERAKGNILERFSAQQFPDLHSELNLSSLELGDSALYFCASSVGRGVADTQYFGPGTRLTVL.

The rearrangement joins TRBV2 to TRBJ2-2, with 9 nucleotides matching TRBD1. The germline V gene has CDR1 SNHLY and CDR2 FYNNEI. With 6 bases clipped from V and 4 bases from J, the junction kept 3 bases outside the gene matches. The CDR3 runs 14 residues. CDR3 loop: CASSGQGSTGELFF. CDR3 DNA: TGTGCCAGCAGCGGACAGGGGTCCACCGGGGAGCTGTTTTTT.

V and J are TRBV19 and TRBJ1-4; D call uncertain. Germline loops: CDR1 LNHDA, CDR2 SQIVND (reference sequence). The V end was cut by 9 bases, the J end by 5 bases, with 16 bases between. The length of the CDR3 is 14 residues. In DNA form, the CDR3 reads TGTGCCAGCGTGCCCGCGGGCGTCAATGAAAAACTGTTTTTT. Protein: CASVPAGVNEKLFF.

V and J are TRBV27 and TRBJ1-2, with D possibly matching TRBD1 (5 bases). The CDR3 sequence is 16 residues long. The germline gives CDR1 MNHEY, CDR2 SMNVEV (reference sequence). V lost 0 bases to trimming and J lost 4 bases, with 15 bases between them. CDR3 sequence (DNA): TGTGCCAGCAGTTTATCGTTCGGGCAGGGTGGCTATGGCTACACCTTC. Protein product: CASSLSFGQGGYGYTF.

V gene TRBV6-5 combines with J gene TRBJ1-1, with 8 bases lining up with TRBD1. In germline, CDR1 is MNHEY, CDR2 SVGAGI. V lost 2 bases, J lost 11 bases, and 7 bases stayed unmatched. The CDR3 runs 13 residues. The CDR3 DNA reads TGTGCCAGCAGTTACCTCCAGGGGGCGCTCGCTTTCTTT. Its protein product is CASSYLQGALAFF.

The V gene is TRBV11-2, the J gene TRBJ1-6; D ambiguous. With 1 base removed from V and 5 bases from J, the gap between germline ends came to 3 bases. This CDR3 contains 13 residues. Germline V lookup: CDR1 SGHAT, CDR2 FQNNGV. The CDR3 sequence: CASSLVNNSPLHF. The CDR3 DNA is TGTGCCAGCAGCTTAGTTAATAATTCACCCCTCCACTTT.

Only one count was recorded for this clone. The chain carries TRBV10-3 and TRBJ2-7; 7 bases map to TRBD2. Trimming at V came to 9 bases and at J to 4 bases, leaving 6 bases not matched to a gene. The CDR3 covers 12 residues. CDR1 and CDR2 (germline): ENHRY, SYGVKD. CDR3 sequence reads: CAISSGAYEQYF. The CDR3 DNA reads as TGTGCCATTTCCAGCGGGGCTTACGAGCAGTACTTC.

The chain is built from TRBV28 and TRBJ1-5, with TRBD1 matching 9 bases. CDR1 and CDR2 (germline): MDHEN, SYDVKM. After removal of 3 bases from V and 2 bases from J, the junction contained 14 bases not matched to a gene. The CDR3 sequence is 19 residues long. The CDR3 reads CASSFAAGQGSRGNQPQHF. The CDR3 region has the DNA TGTGCCAGCAGTTTTGCCGCGGGACAGGGTAGTCGAGGCAATCAGCCCCAGCATTTT.

The chain carries TRBV7-8 and TRBJ2-7; TRBD1 aligns across 9 bases. The length of the CDR3 is 18 residues. The junction had 10 bases not matched to a gene; V was cut back by 1 base and J by 0 bases. Germline V CDR1 and CDR2: SGHVS, FQNEAQ. The CDR3 nucleotides read TGTGCCAGCAGCTTAGAGGGGGTAGGGGACAGGGTCTCCTACGAGCAGTACTTC. Amino acid sequence: CASSLEGVGDRVSYEQYF.

CDR3 sequence: CASSLVQSTDTQYF. CDR3 DNA sequence: TGCGCCAGCAGCTTGGTTCAGAGCACAGATACGCAGTATTTT. The chain carries TRBV5-1 and TRBJ2-3, with no clear D. The CDR3 consists of 14 residues. In germline, CDR1 is SGHRS, CDR2 YFSETQ. V was shortened by 0 bases and J by 0 bases, with 5 bases between the two germline ends. The full variable domain, its missing parts supplied by reference TRBV5-1 and TRBJ2-3, is KAGVTQTPRYLIKTRGQQVTLSCSPISGHRSVSWYQQTPGQGLQFLFEYFSETQRNKGNFPGRFSGRQFSNSRSEMNVSTLELGDSALYLCASSLVQSTDTQYFGPGTRLTVL.

The J gene is TRBJ1-2, the V gene TRBV27; a possible D gene is TRBD1 (6 bases). CDR1 MNHEY and CDR2 SMNVEV come from the germline V gene (reference sequence). This CDR3 spans 15 amino acids. Trimming left V 2 bases short and J 6 bases short, with 16 bases between. CDR3 DNA sequence: TGTGCCAGCAGTTTAGGGAGGGGGGGGCTGGATGGCTACACCTTC. Amino acid sequence: CASSLGRGGLDGYTF.

CDR3 coding DNA: TGCGCCAGCAGCTCCCAGGGAAGCACTGAAGCTTTCTTT. Translated, it gives CASSSQGSTEAFF. The genes are TRBV5-1 and TRBJ1-1; D may be TRBD1 (5 bases). The V gene lost 3 bases and the J gene lost 4 bases, with 10 bases spanning the gap. The CDR3 runs to 13 residues. CDR1 is SGHRS, CDR2 YFSETQ, per germline.

The chain couples TRBV19 to TRBJ1-5; TRBD1 is a possible D gene (6 bases). Trimming removed 3 bases at V and 6 bases at J, with 12 bases between. The CDR3 is 14 residues long. Germline assignment: CDR1 LNHDA and CDR2 SQIVND (reference sequence). DNA of the CDR3: TGTGCCAGTAGTATCCACAGGGTTTCTCAGCCCCAGCATTTT. As protein: CASSIHRVSQPQHF.

This clone was observed a single time. The chain combines TRBV28 with TRBJ2-1; weak D call: TRBD1 (6 bases). V was clipped by 6 bases and J by 4 bases, with 13 bases between them. Germline CDR1 MDHEN, CDR2 SYDVKM. The CDR3 length is 14 residues. The CDR3 here is CASSLTGPYNEQFF. CDR3 in DNA: TGTGCCAGCAGCTTGACAGGACCTTACAATGAGCAGTTCTTC.

This clone was picked up a small number of times. The chain uses TRBV6-5 and TRBJ2-1; D gene unclear. Per the germline V gene, CDR1 is MNHEY and CDR2 is SVGAGI. CDR3 length: 13 amino acids. Trimming pared 3 bases from V and 9 bases from J, leaving 12 bases between. The CDR3 DNA follows: TGTGCCAGCAGTTATGGGTGGGCCGGTGAGCAGTTCTTC. Residues: CASSYGWAGEQFF.

This clone was detected only a few times. Written as DNA, the CDR3 is TGTGCCAGCAGCTTGGGACAGGGGGTGGGGAAACTGTTTTTT. Translation gives CASSLGQGVGKLFF. The chain joins TRBV5-4 to TRBJ1-4; 9 positions match TRBD1. J lost 11 bases, V lost 0 bases, and 5 bases had no gene match. The CDR3 covers 14 residues. Germline loops: CDR1 SGHNT, CDR2 YYREEE (reference sequence).

This clone appeared a single time. V gene TRBV5-1 combines with J gene TRBJ2-1; D may be TRBD2 (6 bases). V lost 0 bases, J lost 2 bases, and 9 bases lay in between. The germline gives CDR1 SGHRS, CDR2 YFSETQ. This CDR3 comprises 15 residues. The CDR3 coding sequence is TGCGCCAGCAGCTTGGCGGGAGAAGCCTACAATGAGCAGTTCTTC. Its protein product is CASSLAGEAYNEQFF.

J is TRBJ2-7 and V is TRBV6-6; D is possibly TRBD2 (6 bases). The CDR3 covers 14 residues. Germline loops: CDR1 MNHNY, CDR2 SVGAGI (reference sequence). With 0 bases removed from V and 3 bases from J, the gap between germline ends came to 9 bases. The CDR3 reads CASSYSGGDYEQYF. The CDR3 region has the DNA TGTGCCAGCAGTTACTCCGGAGGGGACTACGAGCAGTACTTC.

The chain has TRBV9 and TRBJ1-1; no firm D call. Germline values: CDR1 SGDLS, CDR2 YYNGEE. The CDR3 is made up of 15 amino acids. Trimming took off 0 bases at V and 1 base at J, with 10 bases between the two ends. As DNA, the CDR3 is TGTGCCAGCAGCGTAGAGGGAGGAGGGAACACTGAAGCTTTCTTT. It yields the protein CASSVEGGGNTEAFF.

The chain joins TRBV28 to TRBJ1-2, with D maybe TRBD1 (6 bases). CDR1 is MDHEN and CDR2 is SYDVKM in the germline V gene. CDR3 length: 14 residues. V lost 3 bases and J lost 6, with 14 bases in between. The CDR3 DNA sequence: TGTGCCAGCAGTTTTGGCAGGGGCTCTCATGGCTACACCTTC. Its translation is CASSFGRGSHGYTF.

In regard to this clone: An end of the junction differs from the germline gene, which may be a read error. V usage is TRBV19 and J usage is TRBJ2-7; 13 positions agree with TRBD2. This CDR3 is built from 17 residues. Looked up from germline, CDR1 is LNHDA and CDR2 is SQIVND (reference sequence). The CDR3 region is CGSSTTSGGTNSYEQYF. DNA for the CDR3: TGTGGCAGTAGTACGACTAGCGGGGGGACGAACTCCTACGAGCAGTACTTC.

Turning to this clone: Compared with germline, one end of the junction differs, possibly owing to a read error. The chain combines TRBV10-3 with TRBJ1-2, with D possibly being TRBD1 (5 bases). The CDR3 contains 15 residues. CDR1 is ENHRY and CDR2 is SYGVKD in the germline V gene. In DNA form, the CDR3 reads TGTGCCATCGGCGACGACAGCTTGGGTAACGATGGCTACACCTTC. It yields the protein CAIGDDSLGNDGYTF.